A single TCR beta chain is shown here with its context. CDR1 MNHEY and CDR2 SMNVEV come from the germline V gene (reference sequence). The CDR3 spans 13 residues. Trimming removed 0 bases from V and 4 bases from J, with 4 bases in between. The sample is drawn from a study of T cells in Graves' hyperthyroidism and ophthalmopathy. TCR beta CDR3 region amplification was performed from RNA transcripts. Using the HTBI primer set, a first-round RT-PCR was run on the TCR CDR3. TCRdb reprocessed the multiplex PCR reads via MiXCR and lists one record per CDR3 protein. The sample records 350,000 to 450,000 distinct CDR3 sequences, about a sixth being singletons. The blood sample predates any ophthalmopathy symptoms, coming from first hyperthyroidism diagnosis. The authors took PBMCs from roughly 10 ml fresh peripheral blood.

Sequencing input: blood. The source is a woman in her twenties or thirties with Graves' hyperthyroidism that later progressed to Graves' ophthalmopathy. This chain uses TRBV27 with TRBJ1-3; D gene uncertain. The CDR3 coding sequence is TGTGCCAGCAGTTTATCGGCGGGAAACACCATATATTTT. This sequence encodes CASSLSAGNTIYF.